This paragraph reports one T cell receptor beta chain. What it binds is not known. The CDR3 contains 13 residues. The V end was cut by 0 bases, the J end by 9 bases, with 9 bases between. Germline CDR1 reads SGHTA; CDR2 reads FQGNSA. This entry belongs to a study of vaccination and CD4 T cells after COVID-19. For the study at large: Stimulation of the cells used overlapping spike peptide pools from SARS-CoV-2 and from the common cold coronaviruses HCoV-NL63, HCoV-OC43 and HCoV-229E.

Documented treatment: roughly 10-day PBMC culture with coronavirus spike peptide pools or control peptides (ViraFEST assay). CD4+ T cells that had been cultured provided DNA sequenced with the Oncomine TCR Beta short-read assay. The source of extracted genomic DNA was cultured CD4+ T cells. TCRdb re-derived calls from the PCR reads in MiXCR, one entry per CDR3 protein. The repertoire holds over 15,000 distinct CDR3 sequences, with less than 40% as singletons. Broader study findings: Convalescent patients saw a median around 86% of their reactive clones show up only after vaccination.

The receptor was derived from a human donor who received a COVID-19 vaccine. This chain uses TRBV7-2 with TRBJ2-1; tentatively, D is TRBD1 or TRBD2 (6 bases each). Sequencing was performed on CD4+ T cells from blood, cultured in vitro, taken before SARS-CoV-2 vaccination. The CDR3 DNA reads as TGTGCCAGCAGCTTAGCGGGGGGCAGTGAGCAGTTCTTC. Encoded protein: CASSLAGGSEQFF.